The 7 T cell receptor beta chains listed next were all sequenced from one sample in a study of blood T cell repertoires in COVID-19. Data came from immunoSEQ multiplex PCR; TCRdb stores just in-frame clones and leaves some out. The data hold 350,000 to 550,000 clones, with about 85% observed a single time. Sequenced material: PBMCs or T cells enriched from blood (not recorded which). The receptors come from a woman younger than 30 with acute COVID-19.

The chain carries TRBV5-1 and TRBJ1-2, with 7 nucleotides matching TRBD1. The CDR3 spans 13 residues. CDR1 and CDR2 (germline): SGHRS, YFSETQ. V gave up 4 bases and J gave up 4 bases; unmatched junction bases: 4. CDR3 residues: CASSTDRVYGYTF. CDR3 sequence (DNA): TGCGCCAGCAGCACTGACAGGGTCTATGGCTACACCTTC.

This chain connects TRBV13 to TRBJ2-6; no clear D gene. Germline V gene data show CDR1 as PRHDT and CDR2 as FYEKMQ (reference sequence). Trimming removed 5 bases from V and 0 bases from J, with 8 bases in between. This CDR3 spans 15 amino acids. The CDR3, as DNA: TGTGCCAGCAGCCCCCGTAGCTCTGGGGCCAACGTCCTGACTTTC. Translation gives CASSPRSSGANVLTF.

CDR3 sequence reads: CASSPKDSSYNSPLHF. The CDR3 bases are TGTGCCAGCAGCCCCAAGGACAGTTCCTATAATTCACCCCTCCACTTT. This chain links TRBV7-9 with TRBJ1-6; D is perhaps TRBD1 (6 bases). CDR1 SEHNR and CDR2 FQNEAQ come from the germline V gene (reference sequence). This CDR3 is 16 amino acids long. V lost 5 bases to trimming and J lost 1 base, with 12 bases between them.

J is TRBJ1-1 and V is TRBV7-9; 12 positions agree with TRBD1. CDR1 is SEHNR and CDR2 is FQNEAQ in the germline V gene (reference sequence). The V gene end was trimmed by 6 bases and the J gene end by 3 bases; junction bases not matched to a gene: 17. The CDR3 consists of 19 residues. The CDR3 DNA follows: TGTGCCAGCAGGCCGCGCCCCGGGACAGGGGGCGCAAGGGACACTGAAGCTTTCTTT. This translates into CASRPRPGTGGARDTEAFF.

The genes are TRBV5-4 and TRBJ2-3, with D hard to call. V was clipped by 0 bases and J by 1 base, with 9 bases between them. CDR1 and CDR2 from the germline V gene are SGHNT and YYREEE (reference sequence). This CDR3 comprises 15 residues. The DNA of the CDR3 is TGTGCCAGCAGCTTGGACTCCCCCGGCACAGATACGCAGTATTTT. It specifies CASSLDSPGTDTQYF. The full variable domain, rest sourced from reference TRBV5-4 and TRBJ2-3, is ETGVTQSPTHLIKTRGQQVTLRCSSQSGHNTVSWYQQALGQGPQFIFQYYREEENGRGNFPPRFSGLQFPNYSSELNVNALELDDSALYLCASSLDSPGTDTQYFGPGTRLTVL.

The chain combines TRBV6-5 with TRBJ2-1; D unclear. CDR3 size: 15 residues. V lost 6 bases to trimming and J lost 0 bases, with 12 bases between them. Per the germline V gene, CDR1 is MNHEY and CDR2 is SVGAGI. CDR3 nucleotides: TGTGCCAGCAGGACCACTACAAGCTCCTACAATGAGCAGTTCTTC. Encoded protein: CASRTTTSSYNEQFF.

V gene TRBV6-5 combines with J gene TRBJ1-6; D not resolved. CDR3 length: 16 residues. V shed 2 bases and J shed 6 bases, with 14 bases lying between them. Germline V gene data show CDR1 as MNHEY and CDR2 as SVGAGI. The CDR3 nucleotides are TGTGCCAGCAGTTACGAACAGTTCGGATCTAATTCACCCCTCCACTTT. Residues: CASSYEQFGSNSPLHF.